The 10 T cell receptor beta chains given below trace back to one sample, sequenced in a study of cytomegalovirus exposure and HLA in healthy donors. PCR employed 60 Vbeta and 13 Jbeta primers. Data came from immunoSEQ multiplex PCR; TCRdb stores just in-frame clones and leaves some out. The repertoire holds 75,000 to 100,000 clones, with roughly four fifths as singletons. Sequenced sample: PBMCs. Receptors were obtained from a man aged 35 to 55 in good health and CMV-seronegative.

This clone was observed a handful of times. The V and J genes are TRBV7-2 and TRBJ2-7; perhaps TRBD1 as D (7 bases). Germline V gene sequence: CDR1 SGHTA, CDR2 FQGNSA. The CDR3 has 15 amino acids. The V end was cut by 7 bases, the J end by 2 bases, with 18 bases between. The CDR3: CASTLTGGGAYEQYF. The DNA for the CDR3 is TGTGCCAGCACCCTCACCGGAGGGGGCGCCTACGAGCAGTACTTC. Drawing the rest from reference TRBV7-2 and TRBJ2-7, the complete variable domain is GAGVSQSPSNKVTEKGKDVELRCDPISGHTALYWYRQSLGQGLEFLIYFQGNSAPDKSGLPSDRFSAERTGGSVSTLTIQRTQQEDSAVYLCASTLTGGGAYEQYFGPGTRLTVT.

This rearrangement joins TRBV2 to TRBJ2-2, with a tentative D call TRBD1 (5 bases). The CDR3 is 15 amino acids. V was clipped by 5 bases and J by 4 bases, with 14 bases between them. CDR1 SNHLY and CDR2 FYNNEI come from the germline V gene. CDR3 sequence reads: CASSPVWGGTGELFF. Written as DNA, the CDR3 is TGTGCCAGCAGTCCCGTGTGGGGCGGCACCGGGGAGCTGTTTTTT.

This clone showed up just a few times. The chain carries TRBV6-5 and TRBJ1-6; 8 nucleotides line up with TRBD1. V was clipped by 0 bases and J by 11 bases; unmatched bases: 9. Germline V gene data show CDR1 as MNHEY and CDR2 as SVGAGI. The CDR3 is 16 residues long. In nucleotides, the CDR3 is TGTGCCAGCAGTTACTCGACAGGGGCAGGGACGACACCCCTCCACTTT. Translated, it gives CASSYSTGAGTTPLHF.

The V and J genes are TRBV5-1 and TRBJ2-5; D remains ambiguous. Trimming took 0 bases from V and 1 from J, leaving 10 bases between them. The CDR3 spans 15 residues. Per germline, CDR1 SGHRS and CDR2 YFSETQ. The CDR3 sequence: CASSLGPRVQETQYF. In DNA form, the CDR3 reads TGCGCCAGCAGCTTGGGTCCTCGAGTCCAAGAGACCCAGTACTTC.

This clone was picked up a small number of times. This chain uses TRBV20-1 with TRBJ2-7, with D tentatively TRBD2 (5 bases). Looked up from germline, CDR1 is DFQATT and CDR2 is SNEGSKA (reference sequence). V shed 8 bases and J shed 5 bases, with 13 bases lying between them. This CDR3 has 11 amino acids. CDR3 DNA: TGCAGTCAGGAGGTCTTGGACGAGCAGTACTTC. Protein sequence: CSQEVLDEQYF.

The chain carries TRBV9 and TRBJ2-2, with D perhaps matching TRBD1 (5 bases). Looked up from germline, CDR1 is SGDLS and CDR2 is YYNGEE. The CDR3 spans 14 residues. The germline V and J ends were trimmed by 4 bases and 0 bases, with 7 bases remaining between them. CDR3 amino acids: CASSTTANTGELFF. The CDR3 DNA follows: TGTGCCAGCAGCACGACAGCGAACACCGGGGAGCTGTTTTTT.

This clone was seen a single time. The chain joins TRBV5-6 to TRBJ2-7; TRBD2 is a possible D gene (7 bases). Germline V gives CDR1 SGHDT, CDR2 YYEEEE. This CDR3 comprises 15 residues. V was trimmed by 3 bases and J by 1 base, leaving 14 bases between them. DNA for the CDR3: TGTGCCAGCAGCTGGCGGGGAGGGGGGTCCTACGAGCAGTACTTC. It translates to CASSWRGGGSYEQYF.

The chain couples TRBV6-5 to TRBJ2-7; D is perhaps TRBD2 (5 bases). The CDR3 sequence is 15 residues long. Trimming removed 0 bases from V and 2 bases from J, with 11 bases in between. Germline V gene data show CDR1 as MNHEY and CDR2 as SVGAGI. CDR3 in DNA: TGTGCCAGCAGTTACTCGGGGAGTCCGGCCTACGAGCAGTACGTC. Its protein is CASSYSGSPAYEQYV.

This clone came up once. The chain links TRBV6-5 to TRBJ2-7; 8 bases fit TRBD2. Looked up from germline, CDR1 is MNHEY and CDR2 is SVGAGI. Germline trimming cut 11 bases from V and 6 bases from J; bases unmatched to any gene: 12. This CDR3 is 13 amino acids long. This chain's CDR3 is CARGGVALGEQYF. The CDR3 DNA reads TGTGCCCGGGGGGGGGTGGCTCTTGGCGAGCAGTACTTC.

This chain links TRBV29-1 with TRBJ2-7, with D tentatively TRBD1 (5 bases). Trimming took off 0 bases at V and 6 bases at J, with 15 bases between the two ends. CDR1 and CDR2 (germline): SQVTM, ANQGSEA. This CDR3 is built from 14 residues. CDR3 sequence reads: CSVEDRRQLGEQYF. The CDR3 coding sequence is TGCAGCGTTGAAGATCGAAGACAGCTTGGCGAGCAGTACTTC.